The 28 T cell receptor beta chains below were found in one sample sequenced in a study of T-cell memory formation after mild COVID-19 (dated by TCRdb to about 2021). The library was generated by 5' RACE. Sequencing used an Illumina NovaSeq 6000. The public sequencing data were trimmed at Q25 with fastp and processed into clonotypes with MiXCR by TCRdb, which kept only in-frame beta chains. Every entry covers one CDR3 protein and lists the most common genes and DNA from its rows. Recorded for this sample are under 300,000 distinct CDR3 sequences; approximately 9% of them occurred a single time. The top ten constitute 20% to 25% of the sample. The sample comprised PBMCs or a T cell subset sorted from them (not recorded which). The receptors were gathered from a man younger than 35 who had mild COVID-19 (a few samples of this study predate the infection). The sample titles of this study are shuffled in the database, so cell type and time point are left out; the donor was told from shared clones.

This clonotype was counted a few times. V is TRBV7-9 and J is TRBJ1-2; D remains ambiguous. Germline V CDR1 and CDR2: SEHNR, FQNEAQ (reference sequence). CDR3 length: 16 amino acids. Between the trimmed V and J ends, which lost 1 base and 2 bases, there was a span of 14 bases. The CDR3 nucleotides read TGTGCCAGCAGCTTAGAATGGATGAGGGAGAACTATGGCTACACCTTC. As protein: CASSLEWMRENYGYTF.

The chain employs TRBV6-6 and TRBJ1-1; D call uncertain. The CDR3 runs to 14 residues. CDR1 and CDR2 from the germline V gene are MNHNY and SVGAGI (reference sequence). The V gene lost 2 bases and the J gene lost 0 bases, with 7 bases spanning the gap. CDR3 in amino acids: CASSYGRLNTEAFF. The DNA of the CDR3 is TGTGCCAGCAGTTACGGCCGTTTGAACACTGAAGCTTTCTTT.

This clonotype was observed a handful of times. The chain employs TRBV5-4 and TRBJ2-7, with 9 nucleotides matching TRBD1. This CDR3 is built from 13 residues. The germline CDR1 and CDR2 sequences are SGHNT and YYREEE (reference sequence). Losses at the gene ends were 4 bases for V and 6 bases for J; bases not matched to a gene: 5. CDR3 region: CASSRDREGEQYF. The CDR3 region has the DNA TGTGCCAGCAGCCGGGACAGGGAAGGCGAGCAGTACTTC.

A few counts support this clonotype. The chain couples TRBV29-1 to TRBJ2-2, with D perhaps matching TRBD1 (6 bases). The germline V gene encodes CDR1 SQVTM and CDR2 ANQGSEA. V lost 5 bases and J 7 bases, leaving 11 bases between the germline ends. This CDR3 is 12 amino acids long. The CDR3 reads CSVISGDGELFF. CDR3 in DNA: TGCAGCGTTATATCAGGGGACGGGGAGCTGTTTTTT.

The table lists this clonotype with many counts. This chain joins TRBV7-6 and TRBJ1-1; D is ambiguous. The CDR3 has 13 amino acids. V shed 1 base and J shed 3 bases, with 6 bases lying between them. Germline V lookup: CDR1 SGHVS, CDR2 FNYEAQ. CDR3 in amino acids: CASSLGRYTEAFF. CDR3 bases: TGTGCCAGCAGCTTAGGCAGATACACTGAAGCTTTCTTT.

This chain links TRBV29-1 with TRBJ2-5; D remains ambiguous. This CDR3 spans 11 amino acids. V lost 2 bases and J 4 bases, leaving 5 bases between the germline ends. In germline, CDR1 is SQVTM, CDR2 ANQGSEA. This chain's CDR3 is CSVEMGETQYF. The CDR3 DNA is TGCAGCGTTGAAATGGGAGAGACCCAGTACTTC.

This clonotype has a handful of counts. The J gene is TRBJ1-2, the V gene TRBV5-5, with TRBD1 matching over 7 bases. The CDR3 runs 16 residues. Per the germline V gene, CDR1 is SGHKS and CDR2 is YYEKEE (reference sequence). V shed 4 bases and J 2 bases; nucleotides not matched to a gene: 11. The CDR3 DNA reads as TGTGCCAGCAGCCCCCTATCCGGGACAGCCAACTATGGCTACACCTTC. Translation gives CASSPLSGTANYGYTF. Supplemented by reference TRBV5-5 and TRBJ1-2, the full variable domain reads DAGVTQSPTHLIKTRGQQVTLRCSPISGHKSVSWYQQVLGQGPQFIFQYYEKEERGRGNFPDRFSARQFPNYSSELNVNALLLGDSALYLCASSPLSGTANYGYTFGSGTRLTVV.

This clonotype has a count of ten or more. The chain joins TRBV11-2 to TRBJ2-3, with D perhaps TRBD2 (6 bases). Trimming left V 1 base short and J 3 bases short, with 14 bases between. In germline, CDR1 is SGHAT, CDR2 FQNNGV. The CDR3 runs to 16 residues. The CDR3 coding sequence is TGTGCCAGCAGCTTAGTCCGGGGGTCAGAAACAGATACGCAGTATTTT. The encoded protein is CASSLVRGSETDTQYF.

The chain is built from TRBV28 and TRBJ2-7; tentatively, D is TRBD1 or TRBD2 (5 bases each). The CDR3 is 12 residues long. Germline CDR1 MDHEN, CDR2 SYDVKM. The V end lost 7 bases, the J end lost 4 bases, and 11 bases lay between the germline ends. CDR3 DNA sequence: TGTGCCAGCACCATGGGGGAGTACGAGCAGTACTTC. This translates into CASTMGEYEQYF.

This clonotype appeared many times. This rearrangement joins TRBV30 to TRBJ2-4; D possibly corresponds to TRBD2 (7 bases). The CDR3 spans 14 residues. Germline CDR1 GTSNPN, CDR2 SVGIG (reference sequence). Trimming shortened V by 5 bases and J by 8 bases, and 19 bases separated the two germline ends. CDR3 amino acids: CAWWAGRGLHIQYF. The CDR3 nucleotides read TGTGCCTGGTGGGCAGGGAGGGGGTTACACATTCAGTACTTC.

V gene TRBV7-9 combines with J gene TRBJ1-2, with a weak D call TRBD1 (6 bases). V was cut by 3 bases and J by 7 bases, with 18 bases left in between. The CDR3 sequence is 15 residues long. The germline gives CDR1 SEHNR, CDR2 FQNEAQ (reference sequence). The CDR3 is CASSFSQGTTGGYTF. The CDR3 DNA is TGTGCCAGCAGCTTCTCTCAGGGGACGACTGGTGGCTACACCTTC.

The V call is TRBV20-1, the J call TRBJ1-2; TRBD1 agrees at 8 bases. Losses at the gene ends were 6 bases for V and 7 bases for J; bases not matched to a gene: 10. Germline V gene data show CDR1 as DFQATT and CDR2 as SNEGSKA (reference sequence). The CDR3 is 13 residues long. CDR3 bases: TGCAGTGCGGACCAGACAGGGGTTGGTGGCTACACCTTC. Encoded protein: CSADQTGVGGYTF.

This clonotype was seen a few times. V usage is TRBV7-2 and J usage is TRBJ2-7, with D perhaps assigned TRBD1 or TRBD2 (6 bases each). The ends were cut back, 4 bases at V and 3 bases at J, with 10 bases in the middle. CDR1 and CDR2 (germline): SGHTA, FQGNSA. The CDR3 spans 13 residues. CDR3 DNA sequence: TGTGCCAGCAGCTGGAGGGGGAACTACGAGCAGTACTTC. It specifies CASSWRGNYEQYF.

This clonotype was counted only a few times. The chain has TRBV4-3 and TRBJ1-2; D possibly corresponds to TRBD1 (6 bases). Per germline, CDR1 LGHNA and CDR2 YSLEER. V gave up 0 bases and J gave up 3 bases, with 8 bases separating them. The CDR3 length is 14 residues. The DNA of the CDR3 is TGCGCCAGCAGCCAAGATTGGGGGCACTATGGCTACACCTTC. It translates to CASSQDWGHYGYTF.

This clonotype was observed at least ten times. The V and J genes are TRBV7-9 and TRBJ2-3, with D tentatively TRBD2 (6 bases). V dropped 5 bases and J dropped 3 bases, with 12 bases sitting between them. The V gene's germline CDR1 is SEHNR and CDR2 FQNEAQ (reference sequence). The CDR3 length is 14 residues. The CDR3 sequence: CASSNRDLTDTQYF. The CDR3 DNA reads as TGTGCCAGCAGCAACCGGGACTTAACAGATACGCAGTATTTT.

The chain carries TRBV5-5 and TRBJ2-1; D ambiguous. This CDR3 spans 13 amino acids. The germline CDR1 and CDR2 sequences are SGHKS and YYEKEE (reference sequence). Trimming took off 4 bases at V and 7 bases at J, with 12 bases between the two ends. In nucleotides, the CDR3 is TGTGCCAGCAGCCGAATCCTAGGGAATGAGCAGTTCTTC. Amino acids: CASSRILGNEQFF.

The chain uses TRBV12-3 or TRBV12-4 and TRBJ2-3; D is unresolved. The V end was cut by 4 bases, the J end by 2 bases, with 7 bases between. The CDR3 spans 13 residues. CDR3 amino acids: CASSYDFTDTQYF. In DNA form, the CDR3 reads TGTGCCAGCAGTTATGACTTCACAGATACGCAGTATTTT.

This chain uses TRBV7-6 with TRBJ2-3; D is unresolved. The germline V and J ends were trimmed by 1 base and 2 bases, with 13 bases remaining between them. The V gene's germline CDR1 is SGHVS and CDR2 FNYEAQ. The CDR3 loop spans 16 amino acids. CDR3 DNA: TGTGCCAGCAGCTTAGACCCTAGAGGATTCACAGATACGCAGTATTTT. Translated, it gives CASSLDPRGFTDTQYF.

This clonotype was observed a few times. This chain uses TRBV30 with TRBJ2-6; D not resolved. CDR3 length: 14 residues. Trimming pared 2 bases from V and 4 bases from J, leaving 9 bases between. Germline values: CDR1 GTSNPN, CDR2 SVGIG (reference sequence). The CDR3 DNA sequence: TGTGCCTGGAGTATCCGTGGGGGGGCCAACGTCCTGACTTTC. This encodes CAWSIRGGANVLTF.

This clonotype was detected only a few times. V is TRBV7-8 and J is TRBJ2-1; D is unresolved. V was shortened by 8 bases and J by 4 bases, with 18 bases between the two germline ends. The CDR3 loop spans 15 amino acids. Germline CDR1 SGHVS, CDR2 FQNEAQ. This CDR3 is CASGKARVGYNEQFF. The CDR3 bases are TGTGCCAGCGGTAAAGCGAGAGTGGGTTACAATGAGCAGTTCTTC.

To note about this clonotype: The junction shows a germline mismatch at one end, possibly a read error. The chain recombines TRBV12-3 or TRBV12-4 with TRBJ1-2; maybe TRBD1 (5 bases). The CDR3 is made up of 14 amino acids. The CDR3 DNA follows: TGTGCCAGCAGTTTAGCTCGGGACGGCTATGGCTACAACTTC. It translates to CASSLARDGYGYNF.

A few counts support this clonotype. The rearrangement links TRBV2 to TRBJ1-6; maybe TRBD1 (5 bases). Trimming left V 8 bases short and J 8 bases short, with 19 bases between. The CDR3 loop spans 15 amino acids. CDR1 SNHLY and CDR2 FYNNEI come from the germline V gene. CDR3 in DNA: TGTGCCAGCCGGAGGACGGATCCGGGGGATTCACCCCTCCACTTT. It encodes CASRRTDPGDSPLHF.

This clonotype was seen only a few times. This chain joins TRBV5-1 and TRBJ1-5; D is uncertain. There are 15 residues in the CDR3. The germline CDR1 and CDR2 sequences are SGHRS and YFSETQ. V was cut by 0 bases and J by 5 bases, with 12 bases left in between. CDR3 DNA: TGCGCCAGCAGCTTGGGGCAGGATATAGATCAGCCCCAGCATTTT. Residues: CASSLGQDIDQPQHF.

There are many counts of this clonotype. V and J are TRBV6-5 and TRBJ1-3; no reliable D call. The V end was cut by 6 bases, the J end by 1 base, with 13 bases between. Per germline, CDR1 MNHEY and CDR2 SVGAGI. The CDR3 is made up of 15 amino acids. CDR3 nucleotide sequence: TGTGCCAGCAGCGCGACGGACCGATCTGGAAACACCATATATTTT. This codes for CASSATDRSGNTIYF.

V and J are TRBV6-5 and TRBJ1-6; no clear D gene. CDR1 MNHEY and CDR2 SVGAGI come from the germline V gene. V was clipped by 10 bases and J by 0 bases, with 19 bases between them. This CDR3 comprises 17 residues. Here the CDR3 reads CATYPLGSSSYNSPLHF. DNA of the CDR3: TGTGCCACCTATCCGCTCGGTTCGAGCTCCTATAATTCACCCCTCCACTTT.

This clonotype has a count of ten or more. The chain is built from TRBV5-1 and TRBJ2-3; 10 positions match TRBD2. The length of the CDR3 is 15 residues. CDR1 and CDR2 (germline): SGHRS, YFSETQ. The V and J ends lost 2 bases and 4 bases, in that order; junction bases with no gene match: 4. CDR3 DNA sequence: TGCGCCAGCAGCTTCAGCGGGGGGGCCGCAGATACGCAGTATTTT. This codes for CASSFSGGAADTQYF.

The V gene is TRBV6-2 or TRBV6-3, the J gene TRBJ1-5; D remains unclear. Trimming removed 1 base at V and 0 bases at J, with 4 bases between. The germline V gene has CDR1 MNHEY and CDR2 SVGEGT. The CDR3 spans 14 residues. As DNA, the CDR3 is TGTGCCAGCAGTTACTGGGGTAGCAATCAGCCCCAGCATTTT. Amino acids: CASSYWGSNQPQHF.

The rearrangement uses TRBV6-5 and TRBJ1-1; no reliable D call. CDR3 length: 15 amino acids. Trimming removed 2 bases at V and 10 bases at J, with 20 bases between. Germline V lookup: CDR1 MNHEY, CDR2 SVGAGI. The CDR3 DNA reads TGTGCCAGCAGTTACGCTGGCAATCCGAGCGAAGGAGCTTTCTTT. Translation: CASSYAGNPSEGAFF.